This T cell receptor beta chain was sequenced for a study of esophageal squamous cell carcinoma under preoperative chemotherapy. Time point in this sample: after preoperative PTX-NDP chemotherapy. Comments on this clonotype: The antigen remains unidentified.

V was clipped by 8 bases and J by 2 bases, with 20 bases between them. CDR1 is MNHNS and CDR2 is SASEGT in the germline V gene. The CDR3 extends over 16 amino acids. Each CDR3 protein is one row after TCRdb ran MiXCR on the PCR reads. The table lists some 11,000 distinct CDR3 sequences, roughly 60% of them singletons, with roughly 27% in the top ten. Notes on the study in general: After treatment, tumor-infiltrating lymphocytes seemed to come partly from incoming peripheral T cells, not only local changes. After paclitaxel-nedaplatin, abundant clones were more likely to contract than amplify. Peripheral T cells showed a significant TCR diversity increase after chemotherapy, unlike tumor-infiltrating lymphocytes.

J is TRBJ2-3 and V is TRBV6-1, with D tentatively TRBD1 (6 bases). Sampling was done from a patient given preoperative chemotherapy. This TCR was recovered from a human donor with esophageal squamous cell carcinoma. The donor label of this sample is uncertain. This CDR3 is CASGGFGGRYTDTQYF. Written as DNA, the CDR3 is TGTGCCAGCGGTGGATTTGGGGGCCGCTACACAGATACGCAGTATTTT.